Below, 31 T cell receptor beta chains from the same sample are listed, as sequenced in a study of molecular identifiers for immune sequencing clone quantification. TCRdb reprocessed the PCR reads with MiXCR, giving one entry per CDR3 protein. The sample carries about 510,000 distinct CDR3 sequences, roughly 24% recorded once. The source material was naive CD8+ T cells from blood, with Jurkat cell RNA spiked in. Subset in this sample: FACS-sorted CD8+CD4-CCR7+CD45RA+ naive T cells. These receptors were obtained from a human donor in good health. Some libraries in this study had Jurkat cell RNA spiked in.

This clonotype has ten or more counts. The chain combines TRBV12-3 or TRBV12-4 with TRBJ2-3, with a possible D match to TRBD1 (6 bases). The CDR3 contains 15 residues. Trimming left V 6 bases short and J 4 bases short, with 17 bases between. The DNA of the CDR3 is TGTGCCAGCAGCCGAACAGGGTCAACGGCAGATACGCAGTATTTT. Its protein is CASSRTGSTADTQYF.

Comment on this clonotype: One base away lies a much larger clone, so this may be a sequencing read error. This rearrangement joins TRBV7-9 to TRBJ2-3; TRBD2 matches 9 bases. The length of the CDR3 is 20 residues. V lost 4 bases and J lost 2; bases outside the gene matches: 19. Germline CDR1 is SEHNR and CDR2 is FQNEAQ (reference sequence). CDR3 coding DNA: TGTGCCAGCAGCTCTAGCCAAGGACCCCTAGCGGGGAAGCACACAGATACGCAGTATTTT. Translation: CASSSSQGPLAGKHTDTQYF.

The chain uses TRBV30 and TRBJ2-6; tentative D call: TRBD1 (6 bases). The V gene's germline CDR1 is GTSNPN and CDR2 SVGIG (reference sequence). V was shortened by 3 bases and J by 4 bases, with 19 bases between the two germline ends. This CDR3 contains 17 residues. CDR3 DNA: TGTGCCTGGAGGGGGGCCCTAACCCCGGGAGGGGCCAACGTCCTGACTTTC. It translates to CAWRGALTPGGANVLTF.

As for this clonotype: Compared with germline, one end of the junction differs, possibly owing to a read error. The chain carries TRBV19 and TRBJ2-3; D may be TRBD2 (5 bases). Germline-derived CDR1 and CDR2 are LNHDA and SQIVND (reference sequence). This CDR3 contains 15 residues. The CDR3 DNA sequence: TGTGCCGGTAGTAAAACTAGGAGGATCACAGATACGCAGTATTTT. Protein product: CAGSKTRRITDTQYF.

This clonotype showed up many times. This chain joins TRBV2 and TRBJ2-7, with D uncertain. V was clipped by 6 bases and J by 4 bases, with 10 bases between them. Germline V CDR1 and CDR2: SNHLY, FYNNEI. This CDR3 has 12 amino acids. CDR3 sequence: CASSAGAYEQYF. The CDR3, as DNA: TGTGCCAGCAGCGCCGGAGCGTACGAGCAGTACTTC.

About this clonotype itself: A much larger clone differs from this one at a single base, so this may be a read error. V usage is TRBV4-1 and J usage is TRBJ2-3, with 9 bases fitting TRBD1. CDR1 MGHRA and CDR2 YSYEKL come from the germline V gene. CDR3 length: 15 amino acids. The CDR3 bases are TGCGCCAGCAGCCAAGGGGACAGGGTAGGAGATAAGCAGTATTTT. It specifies CASSQGDRVGDKQYF.

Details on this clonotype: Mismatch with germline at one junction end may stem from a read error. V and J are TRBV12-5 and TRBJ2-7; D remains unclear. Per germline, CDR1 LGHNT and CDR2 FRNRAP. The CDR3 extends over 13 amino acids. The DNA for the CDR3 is TGTGCTAGTGGTCCCTCCGGCCCCTACGAGCAGCACTTC. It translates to CASGPSGPYEQHF.

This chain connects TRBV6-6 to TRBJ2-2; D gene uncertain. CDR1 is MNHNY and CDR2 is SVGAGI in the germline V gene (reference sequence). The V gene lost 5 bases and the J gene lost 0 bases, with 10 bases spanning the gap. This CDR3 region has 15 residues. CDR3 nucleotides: TGTGCCAGCAGTCCGGAGTACCCGAACACCGGGGAGCTGTTTTTT. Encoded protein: CASSPEYPNTGELFF.

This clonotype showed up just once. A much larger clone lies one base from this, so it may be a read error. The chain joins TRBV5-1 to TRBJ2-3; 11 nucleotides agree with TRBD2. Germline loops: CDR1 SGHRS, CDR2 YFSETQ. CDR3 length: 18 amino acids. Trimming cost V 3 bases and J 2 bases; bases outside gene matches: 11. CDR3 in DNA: TGCGCCAGCAGCTCGGCTCTAGCGGGGGGCCTTTACACAGATACGCAGTATTTT. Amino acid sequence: CASSSALAGGLYTDTQYF.

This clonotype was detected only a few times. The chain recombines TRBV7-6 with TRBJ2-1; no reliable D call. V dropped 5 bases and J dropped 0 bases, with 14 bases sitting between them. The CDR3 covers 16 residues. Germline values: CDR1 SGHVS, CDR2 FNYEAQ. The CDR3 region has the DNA TGTGCCAGCAGCCCTAGGATCACGAGCTCCTACAATGAGCAGTTCTTC. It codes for CASSPRITSSYNEQFF. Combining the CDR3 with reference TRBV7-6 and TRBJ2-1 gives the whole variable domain GAGVSQSPRYKVTKRGQDVALRCDPISGHVSLYWYRQALGQGPEFLTYFNYEAQQDKSGLPNDRFSAERPEGSISTLTIQRTEQRDSAMYRCASSPRITSSYNEQFFGPGTRLTVL.

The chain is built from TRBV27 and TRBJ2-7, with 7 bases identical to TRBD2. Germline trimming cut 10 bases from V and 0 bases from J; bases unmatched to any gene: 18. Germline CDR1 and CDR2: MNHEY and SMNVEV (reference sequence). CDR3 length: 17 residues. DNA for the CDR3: TGTGCCACCCGAGAGTCTGCGGGAGCCTCGGGCTCCTACGAGCAGTACTTC. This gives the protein CATRESAGASGSYEQYF.

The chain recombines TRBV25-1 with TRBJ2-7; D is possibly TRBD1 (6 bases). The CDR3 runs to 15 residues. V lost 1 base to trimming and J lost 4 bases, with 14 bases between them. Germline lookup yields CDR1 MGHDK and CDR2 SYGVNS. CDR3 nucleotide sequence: TGTGCCAGCAGTGAATGGGGGCGTCTGGGATACGAGCAGTACTTC. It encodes CASSEWGRLGYEQYF.

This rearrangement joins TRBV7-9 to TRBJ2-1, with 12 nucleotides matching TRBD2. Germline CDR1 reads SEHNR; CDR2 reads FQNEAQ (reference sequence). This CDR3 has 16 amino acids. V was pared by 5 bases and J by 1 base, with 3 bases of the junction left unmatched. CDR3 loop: CASSTTSGGSYNEQFF. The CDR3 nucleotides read TGTGCCAGCAGCACTACTAGCGGGGGGTCCTACAATGAGCAGTTCTTC.

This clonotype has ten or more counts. In DNA, the CDR3 is TGTGCCAGCAGCTTAGCCGTTCCAGATACGCAGTATTTT. It yields the protein CASSLAVPDTQYF. The chain couples TRBV13 to TRBJ2-3; D not certain. With 1 base removed from V and 4 bases from J, the gap between germline ends came to 6 bases. Germline V gene data show CDR1 as PRHDT and CDR2 as FYEKMQ (reference sequence). CDR3 size: 13 residues.

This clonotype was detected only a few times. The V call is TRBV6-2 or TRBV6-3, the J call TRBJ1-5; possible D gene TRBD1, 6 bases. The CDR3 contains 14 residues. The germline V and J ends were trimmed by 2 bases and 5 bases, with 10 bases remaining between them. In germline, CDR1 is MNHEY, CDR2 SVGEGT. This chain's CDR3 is CASSYNGGDQPQHF. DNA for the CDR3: TGTGCCAGCAGTTACAACGGGGGCGATCAGCCCCAGCATTTT.

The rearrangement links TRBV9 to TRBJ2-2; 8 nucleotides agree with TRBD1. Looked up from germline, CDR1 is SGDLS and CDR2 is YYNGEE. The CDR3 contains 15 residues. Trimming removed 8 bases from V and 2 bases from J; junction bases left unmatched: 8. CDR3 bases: TGTGCCAGTGGACAGGGCACCACTAACACCGGGGAGCTGTTTTTT. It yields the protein CASGQGTTNTGELFF. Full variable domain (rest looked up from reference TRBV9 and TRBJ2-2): DSGVTQTPKHLITATGQRVTLRCSPRSGDLSVYWYQQSLDQGLQFLIQYYNGEERAKGNILERFSAQQFPDLHSELNLSSLELGDSALYFCASGQGTTNTGELFFGEGSRLTVL.

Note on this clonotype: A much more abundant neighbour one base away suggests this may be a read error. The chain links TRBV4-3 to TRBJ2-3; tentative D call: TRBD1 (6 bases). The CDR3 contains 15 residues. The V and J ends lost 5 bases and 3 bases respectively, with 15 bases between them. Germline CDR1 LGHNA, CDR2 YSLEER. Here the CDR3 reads CASSFGRDMTDTQYF. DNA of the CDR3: TGCGCCAGCAGCTTTGGCAGGGACATGACAGATACGCAGTATTTT.

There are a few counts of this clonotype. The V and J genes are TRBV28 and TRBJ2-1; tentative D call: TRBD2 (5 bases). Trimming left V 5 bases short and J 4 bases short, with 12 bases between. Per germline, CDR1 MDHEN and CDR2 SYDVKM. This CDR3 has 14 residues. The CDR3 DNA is TGTGCCAGCAGTCCCCTAGCTGAGTACAATGAGCAGTTCTTC. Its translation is CASSPLAEYNEQFF.

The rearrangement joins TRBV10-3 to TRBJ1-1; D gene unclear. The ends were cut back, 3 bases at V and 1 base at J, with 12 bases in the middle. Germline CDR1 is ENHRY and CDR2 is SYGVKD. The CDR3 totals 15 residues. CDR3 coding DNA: TGTGCCATCAGTGATTCTACGGGAGAGAACACTGAAGCTTTCTTT. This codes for CAISDSTGENTEAFF.

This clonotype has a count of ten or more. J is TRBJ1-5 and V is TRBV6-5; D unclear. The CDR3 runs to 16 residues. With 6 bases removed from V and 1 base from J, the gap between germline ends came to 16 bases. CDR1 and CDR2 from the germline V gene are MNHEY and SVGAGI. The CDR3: CASSPTVGRSNQPQHF. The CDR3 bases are TGTGCCAGCAGCCCAACGGTCGGGAGGAGCAATCAGCCCCAGCATTTT.

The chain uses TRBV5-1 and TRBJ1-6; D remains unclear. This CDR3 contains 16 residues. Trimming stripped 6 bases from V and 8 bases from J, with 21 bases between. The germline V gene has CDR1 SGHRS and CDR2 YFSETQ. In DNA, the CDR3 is TGCGCCAGCAACGACAACGTAGGGCGGTGGGATTCACCCCTCCACTTT. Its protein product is CASNDNVGRWDSPLHF.

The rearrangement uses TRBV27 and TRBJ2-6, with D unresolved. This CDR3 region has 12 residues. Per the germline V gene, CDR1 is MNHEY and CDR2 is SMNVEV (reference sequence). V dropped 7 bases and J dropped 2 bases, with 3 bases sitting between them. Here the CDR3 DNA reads TGTGCCAGCAAAGCTGGGGCCAACGTCCTGACTTTC. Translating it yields CASKAGANVLTF.

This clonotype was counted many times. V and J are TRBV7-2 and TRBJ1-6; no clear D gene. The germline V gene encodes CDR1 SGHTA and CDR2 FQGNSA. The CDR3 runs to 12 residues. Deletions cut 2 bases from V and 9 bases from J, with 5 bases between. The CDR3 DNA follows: TGTGCCAGCAGCTTACTGGGTTCACCCCTCCACTTT. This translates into CASSLLGSPLHF.

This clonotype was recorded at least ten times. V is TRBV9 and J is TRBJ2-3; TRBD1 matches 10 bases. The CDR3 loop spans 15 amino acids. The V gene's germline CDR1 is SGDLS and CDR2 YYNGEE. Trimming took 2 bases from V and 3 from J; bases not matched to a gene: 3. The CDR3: CASSVGTGVTDTQYF. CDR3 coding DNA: TGTGCCAGCAGCGTTGGGACAGGGGTTACAGATACGCAGTATTTT.

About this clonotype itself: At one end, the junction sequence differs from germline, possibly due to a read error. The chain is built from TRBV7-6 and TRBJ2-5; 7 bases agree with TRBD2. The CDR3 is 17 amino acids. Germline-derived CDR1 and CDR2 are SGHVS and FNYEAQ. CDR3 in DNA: TGTGCCAGCAGCTTAGAAGGGAGGGGTTCGTACCAAGAGACCCCGTACTTC. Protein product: CASSLEGRGSYQETPYF.

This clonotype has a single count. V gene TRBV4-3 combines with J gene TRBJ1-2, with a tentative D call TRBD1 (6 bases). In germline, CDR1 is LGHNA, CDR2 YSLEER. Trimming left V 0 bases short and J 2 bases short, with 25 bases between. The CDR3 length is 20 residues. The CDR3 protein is CASSQDRGVGTVPGNYGYTF. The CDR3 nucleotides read TGCGCCAGCAGCCAAGATAGGGGGGTGGGGACTGTCCCGGGGAACTATGGCTACACCTTC.

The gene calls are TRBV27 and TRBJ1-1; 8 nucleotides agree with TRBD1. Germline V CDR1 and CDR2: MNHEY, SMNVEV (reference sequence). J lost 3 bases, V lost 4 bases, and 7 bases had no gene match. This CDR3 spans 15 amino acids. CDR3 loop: CASSSETGVDTEAFF. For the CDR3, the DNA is TGTGCCAGCAGTTCGGAGACAGGGGTGGACACTGAAGCTTTCTTT.

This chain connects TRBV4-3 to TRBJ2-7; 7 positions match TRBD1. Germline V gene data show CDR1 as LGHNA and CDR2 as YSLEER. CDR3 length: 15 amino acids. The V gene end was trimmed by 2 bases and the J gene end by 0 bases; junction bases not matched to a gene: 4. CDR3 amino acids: CASSQRQGYSYEQYF. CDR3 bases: TGCGCCAGCAGCCAACGACAGGGCTACTCCTACGAGCAGTACTTC.

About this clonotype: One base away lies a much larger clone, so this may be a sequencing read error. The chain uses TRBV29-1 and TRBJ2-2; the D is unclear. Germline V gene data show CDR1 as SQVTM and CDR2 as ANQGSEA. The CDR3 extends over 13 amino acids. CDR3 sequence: CGVVLGPTGELFF. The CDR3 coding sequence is TGCGGCGTTGTTTTAGGGCCCACCGGGGAGCTGTTTTTT.

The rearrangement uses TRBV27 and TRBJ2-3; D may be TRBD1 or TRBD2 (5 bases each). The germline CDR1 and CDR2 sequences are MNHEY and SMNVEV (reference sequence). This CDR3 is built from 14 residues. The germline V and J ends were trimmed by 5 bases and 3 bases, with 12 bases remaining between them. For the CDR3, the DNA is TGTGCCAGCAGTCTAGCAGGGCAGACAGATACGCAGTATTTT. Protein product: CASSLAGQTDTQYF.

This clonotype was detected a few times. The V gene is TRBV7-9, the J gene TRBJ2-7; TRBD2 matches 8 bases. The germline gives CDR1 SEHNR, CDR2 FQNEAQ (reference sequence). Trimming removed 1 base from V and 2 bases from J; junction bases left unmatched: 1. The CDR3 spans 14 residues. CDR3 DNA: TGTGCCAGCAGCTTAGACGGGAGGGCCTACGAGCAGTACTTC. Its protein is CASSLDGRAYEQYF.